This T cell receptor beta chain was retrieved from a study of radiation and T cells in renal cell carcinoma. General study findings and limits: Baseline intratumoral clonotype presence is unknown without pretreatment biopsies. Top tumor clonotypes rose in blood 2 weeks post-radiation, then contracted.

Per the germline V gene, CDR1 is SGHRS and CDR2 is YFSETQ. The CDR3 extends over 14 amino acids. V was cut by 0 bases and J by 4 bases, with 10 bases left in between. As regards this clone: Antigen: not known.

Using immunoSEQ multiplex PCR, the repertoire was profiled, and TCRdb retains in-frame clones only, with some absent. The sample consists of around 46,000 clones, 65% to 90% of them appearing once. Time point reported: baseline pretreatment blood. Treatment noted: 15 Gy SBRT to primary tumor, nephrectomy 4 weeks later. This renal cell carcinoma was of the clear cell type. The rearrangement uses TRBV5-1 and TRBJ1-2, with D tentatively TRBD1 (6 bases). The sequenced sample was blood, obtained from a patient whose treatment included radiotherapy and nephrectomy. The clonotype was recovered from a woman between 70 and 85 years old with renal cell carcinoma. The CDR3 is CASSLGDTFYGYTF. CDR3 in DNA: TGCGCCAGCAGCTTGGGGGACACCTTCTATGGCTACACCTTC.